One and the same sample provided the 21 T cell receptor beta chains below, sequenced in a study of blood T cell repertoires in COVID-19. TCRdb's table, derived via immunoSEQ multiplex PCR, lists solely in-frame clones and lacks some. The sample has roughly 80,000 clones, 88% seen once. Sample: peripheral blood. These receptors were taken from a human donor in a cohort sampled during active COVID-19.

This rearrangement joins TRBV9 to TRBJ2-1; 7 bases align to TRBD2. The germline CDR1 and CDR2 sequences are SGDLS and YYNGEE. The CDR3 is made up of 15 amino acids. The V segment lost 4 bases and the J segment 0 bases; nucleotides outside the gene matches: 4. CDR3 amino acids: CASSPASGSYNEQFF. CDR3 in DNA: TGTGCCAGCAGCCCCGCTAGCGGCTCCTACAATGAGCAGTTCTTC.

Here the CDR3 reads CASSLPGQGMEKLFF. The CDR3, as DNA: TGTGCCAGCAGCCTCCCGGGACAGGGGATGGAAAAACTGTTTTTT. The chain recombines TRBV7-9 with TRBJ1-4; 10 bases are shared with TRBD1. The V segment lost 5 bases and the J segment 8 bases; nucleotides outside the gene matches: 8. There are 15 residues in the CDR3. Germline V gives CDR1 SEHNR, CDR2 FQNEAQ (reference sequence). Full variable domain (remainder filled in from reference TRBV7-9 and TRBJ1-4): DTGVSQNPRHKITKRGQNVTFRCDPISEHNRLYWYRQTLGQGPEFLTYFQNEAQLEKSRLLSDRFSAERPKGSFSTLEIQRTEQGDSAMYLCASSLPGQGMEKLFFGSGTQLSVL.

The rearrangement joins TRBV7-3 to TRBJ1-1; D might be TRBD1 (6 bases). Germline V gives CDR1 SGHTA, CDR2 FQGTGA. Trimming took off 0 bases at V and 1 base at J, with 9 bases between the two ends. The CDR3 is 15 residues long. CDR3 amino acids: CASSLTPTGNTEAFF. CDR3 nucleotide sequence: TGTGCCAGCAGCTTAACTCCGACAGGGAACACTGAAGCTTTCTTT.

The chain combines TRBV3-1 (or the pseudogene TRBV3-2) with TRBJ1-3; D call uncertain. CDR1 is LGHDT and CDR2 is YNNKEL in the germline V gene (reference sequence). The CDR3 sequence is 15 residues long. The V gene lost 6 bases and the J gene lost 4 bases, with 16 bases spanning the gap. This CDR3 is CASSETTGPGNTIYF. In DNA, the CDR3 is TGTGCCAGCAGTGAAACAACGGGTCCAGGAAACACCATATATTTT.

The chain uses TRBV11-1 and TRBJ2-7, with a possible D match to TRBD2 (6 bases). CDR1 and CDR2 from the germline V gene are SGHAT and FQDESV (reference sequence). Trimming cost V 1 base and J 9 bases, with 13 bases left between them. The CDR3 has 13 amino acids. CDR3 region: CASSLVQRARQYF. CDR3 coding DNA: TGTGCCAGCAGCTTAGTTCAGCGGGCCAGGCAGTACTTC. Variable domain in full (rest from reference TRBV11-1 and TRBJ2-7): EAEVAQSPRYKITEKSQAVAFWCDPISGHATLYWYRQILGQGPELLVQFQDESVVDDSQLPKDRFSAERLKGVDSTLKIQPAELGDSAMYLCASSLVQRARQYFGPGTRLTVT.

This CDR3 reads CASSLQETQYF. The CDR3, as DNA: TGTGCCAGCAGCCTCCAAGAGACCCAGTACTTC. The chain combines TRBV12-3 or TRBV12-4 with TRBJ2-5, with no clear D. The CDR3 is 11 residues long. Trimming left V 6 bases short and J 1 base short, with 3 bases between.

CDR3 sequence (DNA): TGTGCCATCAGCCTGACTAGCGGGAGGTCCTACAATGAGCAGTTCTTC. Its protein product is CAISLTSGRSYNEQFF. The gene calls are TRBV10-3 and TRBJ2-1; TRBD2 agrees at 13 bases. The CDR3 is 16 residues long. Germline loops: CDR1 ENHRY, CDR2 SYGVKD. V was clipped by 6 bases and J by 1 base; unmatched bases: 3.

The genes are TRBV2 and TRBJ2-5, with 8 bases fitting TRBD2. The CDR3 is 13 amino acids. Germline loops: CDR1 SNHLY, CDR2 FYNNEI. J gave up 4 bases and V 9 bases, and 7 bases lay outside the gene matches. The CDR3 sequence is CASSPGLVETQYF. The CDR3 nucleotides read TGTGCCAGTAGCCCGGGACTAGTAGAGACCCAGTACTTC.

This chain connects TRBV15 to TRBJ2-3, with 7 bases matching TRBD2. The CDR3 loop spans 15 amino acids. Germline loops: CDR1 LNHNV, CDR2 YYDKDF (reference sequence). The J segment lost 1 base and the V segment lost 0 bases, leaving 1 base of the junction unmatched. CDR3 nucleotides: TGTGCCACCAGCAGAGATCGGGGGGGCACAGATACGCAGTATTTT. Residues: CATSRDRGGTDTQYF. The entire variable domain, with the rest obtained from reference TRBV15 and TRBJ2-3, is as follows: DAMVIQNPRYQVTQFGKPVTLSCSQTLNHNVMYWYQQKSSQAPKLLFHYYDKDFNNEADTPDNFQSRRPNTSFCFLDIRSPGLGDTAMYLCATSRDRGGTDTQYFGPGTRLTVL.

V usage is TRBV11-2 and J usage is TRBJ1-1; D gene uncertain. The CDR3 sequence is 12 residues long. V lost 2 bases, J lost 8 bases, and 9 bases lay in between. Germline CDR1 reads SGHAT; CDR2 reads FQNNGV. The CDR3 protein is CASSLSRGEAFF. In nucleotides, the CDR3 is TGTGCCAGCAGCTTATCTCGAGGGGAAGCTTTCTTT.

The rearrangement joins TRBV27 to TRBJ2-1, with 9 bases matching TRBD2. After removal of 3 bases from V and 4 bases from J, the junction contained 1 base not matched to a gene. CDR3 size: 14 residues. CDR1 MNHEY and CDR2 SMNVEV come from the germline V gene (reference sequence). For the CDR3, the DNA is TGTGCCAGCAGTTTGCTAGCGGGGTACAATGAGCAGTTCTTC. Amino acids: CASSLLAGYNEQFF.

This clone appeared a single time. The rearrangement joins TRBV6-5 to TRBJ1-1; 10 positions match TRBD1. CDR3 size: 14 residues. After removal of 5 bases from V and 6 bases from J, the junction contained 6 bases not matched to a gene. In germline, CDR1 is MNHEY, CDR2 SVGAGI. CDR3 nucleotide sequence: TGTGCCAGCAGTCGGCCCGGACAGGGGGCTGAAGCTTTCTTT. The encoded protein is CASSRPGQGAEAFF.

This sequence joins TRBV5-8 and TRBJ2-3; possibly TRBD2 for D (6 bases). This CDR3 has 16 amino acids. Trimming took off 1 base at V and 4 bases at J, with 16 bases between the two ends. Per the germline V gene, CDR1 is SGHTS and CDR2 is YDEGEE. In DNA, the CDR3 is TGTGCCAGCAGCTTGTCAGAGTCAAGGAGGGCAGATACGCAGTATTTT. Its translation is CASSLSESRRADTQYF.

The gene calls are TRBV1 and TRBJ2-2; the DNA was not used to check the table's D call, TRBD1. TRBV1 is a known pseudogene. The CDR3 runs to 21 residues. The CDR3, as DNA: TGCACCAGCAGCCAATTTCGGGAACCCCGCGACAGGGGAGGGAAAACCGGGGAGCTGTTTTTT. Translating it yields CTSSQFREPRDRGGKTGELFF.

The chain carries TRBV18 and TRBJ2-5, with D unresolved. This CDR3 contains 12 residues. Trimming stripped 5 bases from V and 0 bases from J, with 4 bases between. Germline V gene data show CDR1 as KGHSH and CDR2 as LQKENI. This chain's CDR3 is CASSEDQETQYF. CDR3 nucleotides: TGTGCCAGCTCAGAGGACCAAGAGACCCAGTACTTC.

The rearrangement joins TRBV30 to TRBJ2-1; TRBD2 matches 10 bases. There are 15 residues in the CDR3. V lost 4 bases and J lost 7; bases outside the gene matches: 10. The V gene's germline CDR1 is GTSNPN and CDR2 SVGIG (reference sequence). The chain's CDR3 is CAWNELAGLRNEQFF. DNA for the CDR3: TGTGCCTGGAATGAACTAGCGGGATTAAGGAATGAGCAGTTCTTC.

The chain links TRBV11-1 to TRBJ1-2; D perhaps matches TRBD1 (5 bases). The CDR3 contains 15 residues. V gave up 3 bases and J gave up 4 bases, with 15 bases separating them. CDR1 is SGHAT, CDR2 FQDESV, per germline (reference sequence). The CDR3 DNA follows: TGTGCCAGCAGCTTCATGCCAGGGTCCCCCTATGGCTACACCTTC. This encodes CASSFMPGSPYGYTF. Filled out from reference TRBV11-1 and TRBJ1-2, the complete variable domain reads EAEVAQSPRYKITEKSQAVAFWCDPISGHATLYWYRQILGQGPELLVQFQDESVVDDSQLPKDRFSAERLKGVDSTLKIQPAELGDSAMYLCASSFMPGSPYGYTFGSGTRLTVV.

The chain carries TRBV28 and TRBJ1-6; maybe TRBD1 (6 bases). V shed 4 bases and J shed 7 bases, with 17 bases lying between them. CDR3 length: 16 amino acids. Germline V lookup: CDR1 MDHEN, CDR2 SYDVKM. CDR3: CASSSGLRGHNSPLHF. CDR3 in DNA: TGTGCCAGCAGTTCAGGCTTGCGGGGGCACAATTCACCCCTCCACTTT.

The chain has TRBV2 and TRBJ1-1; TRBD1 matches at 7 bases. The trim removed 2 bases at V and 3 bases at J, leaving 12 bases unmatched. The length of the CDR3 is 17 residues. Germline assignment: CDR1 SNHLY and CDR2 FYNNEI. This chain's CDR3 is CASSELTGPPMDTEAFF. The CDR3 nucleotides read TGTGCCAGCAGTGAATTGACAGGGCCCCCTATGGACACTGAAGCTTTCTTT. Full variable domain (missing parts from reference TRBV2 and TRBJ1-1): EPEVTQTPSHQVTQMGQEVILRCVPISNHLYFYWYRQILGQKVEFLVSFYNNEISEKSEIFDDQFSVERPDGSNFTLKIRSTKLEDSAMYFCASSELTGPPMDTEAFFGQGTRLTVV.

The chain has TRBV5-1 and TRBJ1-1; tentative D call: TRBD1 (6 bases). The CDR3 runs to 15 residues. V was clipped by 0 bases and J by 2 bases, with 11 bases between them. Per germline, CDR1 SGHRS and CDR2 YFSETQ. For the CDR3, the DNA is TGCGCCAGCAGCTTGGCCAGTGGGGGCAACACTGAAGCTTTCTTT. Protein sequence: CASSLASGGNTEAFF.

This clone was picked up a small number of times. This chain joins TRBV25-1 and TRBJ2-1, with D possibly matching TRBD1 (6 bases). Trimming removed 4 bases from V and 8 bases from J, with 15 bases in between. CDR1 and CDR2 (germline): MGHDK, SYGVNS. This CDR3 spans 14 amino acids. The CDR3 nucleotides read TGTGCCAGCAGTGGAAAACAGGGTTGGCATGAGCAGTTCTTC. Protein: CASSGKQGWHEQFF.